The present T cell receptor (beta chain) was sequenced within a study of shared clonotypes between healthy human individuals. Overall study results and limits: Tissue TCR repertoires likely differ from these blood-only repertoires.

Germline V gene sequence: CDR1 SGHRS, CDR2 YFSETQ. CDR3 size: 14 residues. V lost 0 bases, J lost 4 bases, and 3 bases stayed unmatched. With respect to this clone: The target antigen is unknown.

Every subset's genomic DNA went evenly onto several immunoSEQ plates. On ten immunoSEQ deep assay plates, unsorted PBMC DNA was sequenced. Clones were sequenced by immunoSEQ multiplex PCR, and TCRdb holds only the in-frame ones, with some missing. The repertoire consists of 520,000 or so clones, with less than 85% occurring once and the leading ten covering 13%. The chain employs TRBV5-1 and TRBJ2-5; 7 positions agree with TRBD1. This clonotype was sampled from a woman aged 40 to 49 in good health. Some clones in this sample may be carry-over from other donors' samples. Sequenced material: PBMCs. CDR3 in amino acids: CASSLEGAGETQYF. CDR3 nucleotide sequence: TGCGCCAGCAGCTTGGAGGGGGCAGGAGAGACCCAGTACTTC.